These T cell receptor beta chains were read from a single sample in a study of Ad26.COV2.S vaccination and SARS-CoV-2 variants. TCRdb's copy holds only in-frame clones and misses some; the assay was immunoSEQ multiplex PCR. The table includes roughly 700,000 clones, roughly 90% detected once. This material consisted of peripheral blood, taken in a trial of Ad26.COV2.S vaccine versus placebo. These receptors all stem from a person aged 18-60 years who received the Ad26.COV2.S COVID-19 vaccine or a placebo. Each CDR3 is given with its conserved first and last residue. A D gene is named only where the DNA matches it firmly. Clone size is stated in some rows and not others, as once, few, many or a class when expanded.

cdr3_length: 16
v_call: TRBV19
d_call: TRBD2
clone_size: NA
j_call: TRBJ2-2
cdr3_nt: TGTGCCAGTAGTACCCCCGGACTAGCGAGCACCGGGGAGCTGTTTTTT
cdr3_aa: CASSTPGLASTGELFF

cdr3_length: 13
v_call: TRBV29-1
d_call: NA
clone_size: NA
j_call: TRBJ1-2
cdr3_nt: TGCAGCGGCGCAGGGGATGGGATATATGGCTACACCTTC
cdr3_aa: CSGAGDGIYGYTF

cdr3_length: 15
v_call: TRBV9
d_call: TRBD1
clone_size: NA
j_call: TRBJ2-3
cdr3_nt: TGTGCCAGCAGCGCGACAGGGTCCGACACAGATACGCAGTATTTT
cdr3_aa: CASSATGSDTDTQYF

cdr3_length: 13
v_call: TRBV12-3/TRBV12-4
d_call: NA
clone_size: NA
j_call: TRBJ1-2
cdr3_nt: TGTGCCAGCAGTTTAGCAGGGGTAGGAGGCTACACCTTC
cdr3_aa: CASSLAGVGGYTF

cdr3_length: 14
v_call: TRBV3-1/TRBV3-2
d_call: TRBD2
clone_size: NA
j_call: TRBJ2-3
cdr3_nt: TGTGCCAGCAGCCAACGGACTAGCGATTATACGCAGTATTTT
cdr3_aa: CASSQRTSDYTQYF

cdr3_length: 10
v_call: TRBV20-1
d_call: TRBD1
clone_size: NA
j_call: TRBJ2-7
cdr3_nt: TGCAGTGCCGACGACAGGGCGCAGTACTTC
cdr3_aa: CSADDRAQYF

cdr3_length: 13
v_call: TRBV6-5
d_call: NA
clone_size: NA
j_call: TRBJ1-1
cdr3_nt: TGTGCCAGCAGCCCGAGAAAATACACTGAAGCTTTCTTT
cdr3_aa: CASSPRKYTEAFF

cdr3_length: 15
v_call: TRBV5-1
d_call: TRBD1
clone_size: NA
j_call: TRBJ2-1
cdr3_nt: TGCGCCAGCAGCTTGGAGGGACAGGATTACAATGAGCAGTTCTTC
cdr3_aa: CASSLEGQDYNEQFF

cdr3_length: 11
v_call: TRBV29-1
d_call: NA
clone_size: NA
j_call: TRBJ2-3
cdr3_nt: TGCAGCGGGACCCTAGGGGGGACGCAGTATTTT
cdr3_aa: CSGTLGGTQYF

cdr3_length: 16
v_call: TRBV7-9
d_call: TRBD2
clone_size: NA
j_call: TRBJ2-1
cdr3_nt: TGTGCCAGCAGCGATCCTGGACTAGCGGGGGGGACTGAGCAGTTCTTC
cdr3_aa: CASSDPGLAGGTEQFF

cdr3_length: 15
v_call: TRBV19
d_call: NA
clone_size: NA
j_call: TRBJ2-1
cdr3_nt: TGTGCCAGTAGTCGGTGGGAGCGCTCACTCAATGAGCAGTTCTTC
cdr3_aa: CASSRWERSLNEQFF

cdr3_length: 16
v_call: TRBV10-3
d_call: TRBD1
clone_size: NA
j_call: TRBJ2-4
cdr3_nt: TGTGCCATCAGTGAGTCGAGACAGGGGATCAAAAACATTCAGTACTTC
cdr3_aa: CAISESRQGIKNIQYF

cdr3_length: 13
v_call: TRBV19
d_call: TRBD1
clone_size: NA
j_call: TRBJ2-7
cdr3_nt: TGTGCCAGTAAACCGGGACAGGGATACGAGCAGTACTTC
cdr3_aa: CASKPGQGYEQYF

cdr3_length: 15
v_call: TRBV5-1
d_call: NA
clone_size: once
j_call: TRBJ2-1
cdr3_nt: TGCGCCAGCAGCTTGTTGGGGGAAAACTACAATGAGCAGTTCTTC
cdr3_aa: CASSLLGENYNEQFF

cdr3_length: 18
v_call: TRBV12-5
d_call: TRBD1
clone_size: NA
j_call: TRBJ1-5
cdr3_nt: TGTGCTAGTGGTTATCGGGACAGGGGCGATTATAGCAATCAGCCCCAGCATTTT
cdr3_aa: CASGYRDRGDYSNQPQHF

cdr3_length: 16
v_call: TRBV4-2
d_call: NA
clone_size: NA
j_call: TRBJ1-6
cdr3_nt: TGTGCCAGCAGCCCTCAGGCCGGGACGCAGAATTCACCCCTCCACTTT
cdr3_aa: CASSPQAGTQNSPLHF

cdr3_length: 14
v_call: TRBV6-5
d_call: TRBD1
clone_size: NA
j_call: TRBJ2-7
cdr3_nt: TGTGCCAGCAGTTACGACAGGGGGACCTACGAGCAGTACTTC
cdr3_aa: CASSYDRGTYEQYF

cdr3_length: 16
v_call: TRBV6-2/TRBV6-3
d_call: TRBD1
clone_size: once
j_call: TRBJ1-2
cdr3_nt: TGTGCCAGCAGTTCCATTATTTCCGGGACAGGCGGTGGCTACACCTTC
cdr3_aa: CASSSIISGTGGGYTF

cdr3_length: 13
v_call: TRBV5-1
d_call: TRBD2
clone_size: NA
j_call: TRBJ2-1
cdr3_nt: TGCGCCAGCCGACTAGCGGATTACAATGAGCAGTTCTTC
cdr3_aa: CASRLADYNEQFF

cdr3_length: 14
v_call: TRBV10-1
d_call: NA
clone_size: NA
j_call: TRBJ2-2
cdr3_nt: TGCGCCACTTCCGGCGGCGGTACGGCAAGGGAGCTGTTTTTT
cdr3_aa: CATSGGGTARELFF

cdr3_length: 17
v_call: TRBV21-1
d_call: NA
clone_size: NA
j_call: TRBJ2-1
cdr3_nt: TGTGCCAGCAGCAATAACGCCGTAATAGCGGGAGGCGTTGAGCAGTTCTTC
cdr3_aa: CASSNNAVIAGGVEQFF

cdr3_length: 13
v_call: TRBV10-3
d_call: NA
clone_size: NA
j_call: TRBJ2-3
cdr3_nt: TGTGCCATCAGGGAGACAGGCACAGATACGCAGTATTTT
cdr3_aa: CAIRETGTDTQYF

cdr3_length: 15
v_call: TRBV5-1
d_call: NA
clone_size: few
j_call: TRBJ1-4
cdr3_nt: TGCGCCAGCAGCTTGGATGTTGCAACTAATGAAAAACTGTTTTTT
cdr3_aa: CASSLDVATNEKLFF

cdr3_length: 14
v_call: TRBV5-1
d_call: NA
clone_size: NA
j_call: TRBJ2-1
cdr3_nt: TGCGCCAGCGGGAACAGGGTGGGGGACAATGAGCAGTTCTTC
cdr3_aa: CASGNRVGDNEQFF

cdr3_length: 14
v_call: TRBV9
d_call: NA
clone_size: NA
j_call: TRBJ2-1
cdr3_nt: TGTGCCAGCAGCCCCGAAACTAGCCTGAATGAGCAGTTCTTC
cdr3_aa: CASSPETSLNEQFF

cdr3_length: 15
v_call: TRBV6-5
d_call: TRBD2
clone_size: NA
j_call: TRBJ2-5
cdr3_nt: TGTGCCAGCACGGCGGGGGGTCCTCCCCAAGAGACCCAGTACTTC
cdr3_aa: CASTAGGPPQETQYF

cdr3_length: 14
v_call: TRBV27
d_call: TRBD1
clone_size: NA
j_call: TRBJ1-1
cdr3_nt: TGTGCCAGCAGTTTTAGACAGGGGAGACCTGAAGCTTTCTTT
cdr3_aa: CASSFRQGRPEAFF

cdr3_length: 15
v_call: TRBV6-1
d_call: NA
clone_size: NA
j_call: TRBJ1-2
cdr3_nt: TGTGCCAGCAGTGAAGCCAGGGCAGGCCCCTATGGCTACACCTTC
cdr3_aa: CASSEARAGPYGYTF

cdr3_length: 16
v_call: TRBV6-6
d_call: TRBD2
clone_size: once
j_call: TRBJ2-7
cdr3_nt: TGTGCCAGCAGTTACTCGGCAGCTAGCGGGAGCTACGAGCAGTACTTC
cdr3_aa: CASSYSAASGSYEQYF

cdr3_length: 14
v_call: TRBV30
d_call: TRBD1
clone_size: NA
j_call: TRBJ1-6
cdr3_nt: TGTGCCTGGGACGGGACAGGTGGTAATTCACCCCTCCACTTT
cdr3_aa: CAWDGTGGNSPLHF

cdr3_length: 18
v_call: TRBV19
d_call: TRBD1
clone_size: NA
j_call: TRBJ1-5
cdr3_nt: TGTGCCAGTAGTATTAGAAGGTCAGGGGGCGATAGCAATCAGCCCCAGCATTTT
cdr3_aa: CASSIRRSGGDSNQPQHF

cdr3_length: 18
v_call: TRBV4-1
d_call: TRBD1
clone_size: NA
j_call: TRBJ1-1
cdr3_nt: TGCGCCAGCAGCCAAGTGAAGAAGCTTAACACAGGGGAATCTGAAGCTTTCTTT
cdr3_aa: CASSQVKKLNTGESEAFF

cdr3_length: 13
v_call: TRBV7-2
d_call: NA
clone_size: NA
j_call: TRBJ2-7
cdr3_nt: TGTGCCAGCAGCCTAGTGAGTAGGTACGAGCAGTACTTC
cdr3_aa: CASSLVSRYEQYF

cdr3_length: 14
v_call: TRBV18
d_call: TRBD2
clone_size: once
j_call: TRBJ2-7
cdr3_nt: TGTGCCAGCTCACCCGGCGGGGGGGCCTACGAGCAGTACTTC
cdr3_aa: CASSPGGGAYEQYF

cdr3_length: 14
v_call: TRBV27
d_call: NA
clone_size: NA
j_call: TRBJ1-5
cdr3_nt: TGTGCCAGCATTTCCGGGGGAAGCAATCAGCCCCAGCATTTT
cdr3_aa: CASISGGSNQPQHF

cdr3_length: 11
v_call: TRBV6-6
d_call: NA
clone_size: NA
j_call: TRBJ2-5
cdr3_nt: TGTGCCAGCAGGGAAACAGAGACCCAGTACTTC
cdr3_aa: CASRETETQYF

cdr3_length: 13
v_call: TRBV12-3/TRBV12-4
d_call: TRBD1
clone_size: NA
j_call: TRBJ1-1
cdr3_nt: TGTGCCAGCAGTCCGACAGGGCTCACTGAAGCTTTCTTT
cdr3_aa: CASSPTGLTEAFF

cdr3_length: 14
v_call: TRBV2
d_call: TRBD2
clone_size: few
j_call: TRBJ2-7
cdr3_nt: TGTGCCAGCAGTGTCCTAGCGGAGTCCTACGAGCAGTACTTC
cdr3_aa: CASSVLAESYEQYF

cdr3_length: 18
v_call: TRBV7-3
d_call: NA
clone_size: NA
j_call: TRBJ1-6
cdr3_nt: TGTGCCAGCAGCTTATTAAGGACGGGGGGGAAAGGGAATTCACCCCTCCACTTT
cdr3_aa: CASSLLRTGGKGNSPLHF

cdr3_length: 11
v_call: TRBV7-9
d_call: NA
clone_size: NA
j_call: TRBJ2-1
cdr3_nt: TGTGCCAGCAGCTCGTCGGAGCAGCGGTTCTTC
cdr3_aa: CASSSSEQRFF

cdr3_length: 11
v_call: TRBV12-3/TRBV12-4
d_call: NA
clone_size: NA
j_call: TRBJ2-3
cdr3_nt: TGTGCCAGCAGGTACACAGATACGCAGTATTTT
cdr3_aa: CASRYTDTQYF

cdr3_length: 14
v_call: TRBV27
d_call: TRBD2
clone_size: NA
j_call: TRBJ2-7
cdr3_nt: TGTGCCAGCAGTTTAACTAGCGGGGTCTACGAGCAGTACTTC
cdr3_aa: CASSLTSGVYEQYF

cdr3_length: 17
v_call: TRBV10-2
d_call: NA
clone_size: NA
j_call: TRBJ2-1
cdr3_nt: TGCGCCAGCAGATTGCGTCTCCCGGACCGCACCTTTAATGAGCAGTTCTTC
cdr3_aa: CASRLRLPDRTFNEQFF